Below are 23 T cell receptor beta chains sequenced from a single sample in a study of blood T cells in healthy people across ages. A sample-barcoded 5' primer and a J-beta primer mix were used in a second PCR of roughly 6 to 11 cycles. TCRdb reprocessed the 5' RACE reads via MiXCR and lists one record per CDR3 protein. The table records roughly 1.5 million distinct CDR3 sequences, under 55% of them present only once. Sequenced: blood. The receptors were gathered from a woman in her late teens or twenties in good health.

The genes are TRBV20-1 and TRBJ1-2; no definite D call. V gave up 7 bases and J gave up 4 bases, with 16 bases separating them. Germline-derived CDR1 and CDR2 are DFQATT and SNEGSKA (reference sequence). This CDR3 has 13 residues. CDR3 residues: CSVRTLSAYGYTF. The CDR3 nucleotides read TGCAGTGTCCGGACCTTAAGCGCCTATGGCTACACCTTC.

The chain carries TRBV4-3 and TRBJ1-3; the D is unclear. The CDR3 totals 16 residues. The germline CDR1 and CDR2 sequences are LGHNA and YSLEER. Trimming pared 0 bases from V and 0 bases from J, leaving 9 bases between. The CDR3 nucleotides read TGCGCCAGCAGCCAAGAGAGGTACAGCTCTGGAAACACCATATATTTT. Translated: CASSQERYSSGNTIYF.

This clonotype was counted between two and nine times. The chain recombines TRBV4-3 with TRBJ2-5, with D perhaps given as TRBD1 or TRBD2 (5 bases each). CDR3 length: 16 amino acids. The germline gives CDR1 LGHNA, CDR2 YSLEER. The ends were cut back, 0 bases at V and 5 bases at J, with 16 bases in the middle. In nucleotides, the CDR3 is TGCGCCAGCAGCCAAGATTCGGGCGTCTGGGGGGAGACCCAGTACTTC. This translates into CASSQDSGVWGETQYF.

The genes are TRBV2 and TRBJ2-1; D is perhaps TRBD1 or TRBD2 (5 bases each). V lost 11 bases, J lost 7 bases, and 21 bases lay in between. This CDR3 is 14 amino acids long. CDR1 is SNHLY and CDR2 is FYNNEI in the germline V gene. In DNA form, the CDR3 reads TGTGCCTCCTCGGGGCGTTTCTACAAGAATGAGCAGTTCTTC. It codes for CASSGRFYKNEQFF.

V usage is TRBV6-6 and J usage is TRBJ1-5; D not resolved. Germline V lookup: CDR1 MNHNY, CDR2 SVGAGI (reference sequence). This CDR3 spans 15 amino acids. V was trimmed by 6 bases and J by 1 base, leaving 13 bases between them. CDR3 in amino acids: CASSLLGLSNQPQHF. CDR3 DNA: TGTGCCAGCAGCCTGCTGGGATTGAGCAATCAGCCCCAGCATTTT.

This sequence joins TRBV4-3 and TRBJ1-5; 10 bases map to TRBD1. Germline trimming cut 0 bases from V and 6 bases from J; bases unmatched to any gene: 5. The CDR3 spans 16 residues. Germline values: CDR1 LGHNA, CDR2 YSLEER. The CDR3 nucleotides are TGCGCCAGCAGCCAAGATCGAAGGACAGGGGGTCAGCCCCAGCATTTT. This encodes CASSQDRRTGGQPQHF.

The chain couples TRBV30 to TRBJ1-4; D unresolved. The CDR3 has 15 amino acids. Germline values: CDR1 GTSNPN, CDR2 SVGIG (reference sequence). V was pared by 2 bases and J by 3 bases, with 13 bases between. This CDR3 reads CAWSSQWEANEKLFF. CDR3 in DNA: TGTGCCTGGAGTTCCCAATGGGAGGCTAATGAAAAACTGTTTTTT.

The V call is TRBV6-6, the J call TRBJ2-2; D gene ambiguous. Germline-derived CDR1 and CDR2 are MNHNY and SVGAGI (reference sequence). The CDR3 sequence is 14 residues long. V was clipped by 0 bases and J by 4 bases, with 6 bases between them. DNA of the CDR3: TGTGCCAGCAGTTACTCGAGTATCACCGGGGAGCTGTTTTTT. This gives the protein CASSYSSITGELFF.

For this clonotype: At one of its ends the junction is not consistent with the germline gene, which may arise from a read error. The CDR3 reads CASAGRAYNERFF. The CDR3 DNA sequence: TGTGCCAGCGCAGGACGGGCCTACAATGAGCGGTTCTTC. V usage is TRBV2 and J usage is TRBJ2-1; D is undetermined. CDR1 and CDR2 from the germline V gene are SNHLY and FYNNEI. CDR3 length equals 13 residues. The full variable domain, in which reference TRBV2 and TRBJ2-1 provide the parts outside the CDR3, is EPEVTQTPSHQVTQMGQEVILRCVPISNHLYFYWYRQILGQKVEFLVSFYNNEISEKSEIFDDQFSVERPDGSNFTLKIRSTKLEDSAMYFCASAGRAYNERFFGPGTRLTVL.

The chain recombines TRBV6-5 with TRBJ1-2, with D unresolved. CDR3 length: 14 amino acids. V dropped 5 bases and J dropped 5 bases, with 15 bases sitting between them. Germline CDR1 is MNHEY and CDR2 is SVGAGI. The CDR3 protein is CASSPDIRGYGYTF. For the CDR3, the DNA is TGTGCCAGCAGTCCCGACATCCGCGGGTATGGCTACACCTTC.

This clonotype has a handful of counts. The gene calls are TRBV7-2 and TRBJ1-2; 7 positions agree with TRBD1. Germline V gene data show CDR1 as SGHTA and CDR2 as FQGNSA. The J segment lost 8 bases and the V segment lost 6 bases, leaving 15 bases of the junction unmatched. The CDR3 is 15 residues long. In nucleotides, the CDR3 is TGTGCCAGCAGAGCGGCTACAGGGGCTCCTTTGGGCTACACCTTC. Protein product: CASRAATGAPLGYTF.

The J gene is TRBJ1-1, the V gene TRBV7-2; D is unclear. Trimming removed 0 bases at V and 10 bases at J, with 12 bases between. The CDR3 has 13 residues. CDR1 is SGHTA and CDR2 is FQGNSA in the germline V gene. CDR3 bases: TGTGCCAGCAGCTTAGCGGAACGGGGTGCAGCTTTCTTT. Protein: CASSLAERGAAFF. Filled out from reference TRBV7-2 and TRBJ1-1, the complete variable domain reads GAGVSQSPSNKVTEKGKDVELRCDPISGHTALYWYRQSLGQGLEFLIYFQGNSAPDKSGLPSDRFSAERTGGSVSTLTIQRTQQEDSAVYLCASSLAERGAAFFGQGTRLTVV.

The chain is built from TRBV6-2 or TRBV6-3 and TRBJ1-1; tentatively, D is TRBD1 (5 bases). CDR3 length: 15 amino acids. V was cut by 0 bases and J by 1 base, with 9 bases left in between. Germline CDR1 and CDR2: MNHEY and SVGEGT. This CDR3 reads CASSYSSGGNTEAFF. The CDR3 nucleotides read TGTGCCAGCAGTTACTCGAGTGGGGGGAACACTGAAGCTTTCTTT.

The chain is built from TRBV28 and TRBJ1-6, with D unclear. There are 12 residues in the CDR3. CDR1 and CDR2 from the germline V gene are MDHEN and SYDVKM. V lost 6 bases and J 5 bases, leaving 5 bases between the germline ends. The DNA for the CDR3 is TGTGCCAGCAGGGTGAATAATTCACCCCTCCACTTT. This encodes CASRVNNSPLHF.

This clonotype was observed a handful of times. J is TRBJ1-1 and V is TRBV5-6, with a tentative D call TRBD1 (6 bases). The V gene lost 0 bases and the J gene lost 6 bases, with 18 bases spanning the gap. This CDR3 contains 16 residues. The germline CDR1 and CDR2 sequences are SGHDT and YYEEEE. DNA of the CDR3: TGTGCCAGCAGCTTGGGTGCGGGGGGCTCCTACCCTGAAGCTTTCTTT. It translates to CASSLGAGGSYPEAFF.

This sequence joins TRBV24-1 and TRBJ2-1; D uncertain. The V end lost 1 base, the J end lost 8 bases, and 5 bases lay between the germline ends. The germline gives CDR1 KGHDR, CDR2 SFDVKD. There are 12 residues in the CDR3. For the CDR3, the DNA is TGTGCCACCAGTGATTTAGGGTATGAGCAGTTCTTC. It yields the protein CATSDLGYEQFF.

V gene TRBV29-1 combines with J gene TRBJ2-7, with 8 bases matching TRBD1. The CDR3 is 15 amino acids. J lost 1 base, V lost 0 bases, and 5 bases had no gene match. CDR1 and CDR2 from the germline V gene are SQVTM and ANQGSEA. The CDR3 nucleotides read TGCAGCGTTGAAGATTTCAGGACAGGGTCCTACGAGCAGTACTTC. This codes for CSVEDFRTGSYEQYF.

This clonotype was seen more than once but under ten times. This sequence joins TRBV6-6 and TRBJ2-3; 9 positions match TRBD2. V was pared by 7 bases and J by 2 bases, with 7 bases of the junction left unmatched. The CDR3 is made up of 15 amino acids. Per the germline V gene, CDR1 is MNHNY and CDR2 is SVGAGI (reference sequence). CDR3 amino acids: CASKMTSGNTDTQYF. The CDR3 coding sequence is TGTGCCAGCAAGATGACTAGCGGAAACACAGATACGCAGTATTTT.

This clonotype was observed a handful of times. The chain joins TRBV5-1 to TRBJ2-1, with TRBD1 identical over 9 bases. The J call may not be correct, given that the DNA end is closer to TRBJ2-7. The CDR3 extends over 18 amino acids. Germline V lookup: CDR1 SGHRS, CDR2 YFSETQ. The CDR3 coding sequence is TGCGCCAGCAGGGGGTTTTACCCGGGACAGGGCTCCTACAATGAGCAGTACTTC. Its protein is CASRGFYPGQGSYNEQYF.

In its sample, this clonotype was seen a few times. V is TRBV24-1 and J is TRBJ1-4, with a possible D match to TRBD1 (6 bases). Trimming shortened V by 7 bases and J by 5 bases, and 10 bases separated the two germline ends. This CDR3 spans 13 amino acids. Germline CDR1 is KGHDR and CDR2 is SFDVKD. The CDR3 nucleotides are TGTGCCACCAGCACAGGGTCGAATGAAAAACTGTTTTTT. Translation gives CATSTGSNEKLFF.

The V call is TRBV3-1, the J call TRBJ1-1; D remains ambiguous. From germline, CDR1 is LGHDT and CDR2 YNNKEL (reference sequence). The CDR3 is 14 residues long. The V gene lost 2 bases and the J gene lost 5 bases, with 12 bases spanning the gap. CDR3 sequence (DNA): TGTGCCAGCAGCCAATATGGAACCTTGACTGAAGCTTTCTTT. Translating gives CASSQYGTLTEAFF.

The genes are TRBV20-1 and TRBJ1-2, with D unclear. There are 11 residues in the CDR3. Per the germline V gene, CDR1 is DFQATT and CDR2 is SNEGSKA (reference sequence). V shed 1 base and J shed 8 bases, with 8 bases lying between them. The CDR3 DNA is TGCAGTGCTAGAGGGGGTCTCGGCTACACCTTC. As protein: CSARGGLGYTF.

This clonotype was recorded a few times. The V and J genes are TRBV16 and TRBJ1-2; D not certain. V was shortened by 3 bases and J by 2 bases, with 7 bases between the two germline ends. Germline V gene lookup returns CDR1 KGHSY and CDR2 FQNENV. The CDR3 is 13 amino acids. For the CDR3, the DNA is TGTGCCAGCAGCCACCGGGAGAACTATGGCTACACCTTC. This gives the protein CASSHRENYGYTF.